This note documents a single T cell receptor beta chain sequence. This sample stems from a study of blood T cell repertoires in COVID-19. Overall study: Samples of COVID-19 (acute and convalescent) were obtained from the United States, Italy and Spain. PBMCs, B-cell-depleted T cells, or T cells provided the cDNA or gDNA that made up the material.

The method was immunoSEQ multiplex PCR; TCRdb's version includes in-frame clones alone and lacks a portion of them. The data show 190,000 or so clones, roughly 87% seen once. CDR1 is LGHDT and CDR2 is YNNKEL in the germline V gene (reference sequence). V lost 1 base and J 5 bases, leaving 14 bases between the germline ends. The CDR3 covers 15 residues. This TCR was sampled from a man younger than 30 with acute COVID-19. The V call is TRBV3-1 (or the pseudogene TRBV3-2), the J call TRBJ2-5; no clear D gene. The sequenced sample was PBMCs or T cells enriched from blood (not recorded which). The CDR3 protein is CASSQGSPLGETQYF. The CDR3 coding sequence is TGTGCCAGCAGCCAAGGGTCCCCGCTCGGGGAGACCCAGTACTTC.